One and the same sample provided the 14 T cell receptor beta chains below, sequenced in a study of chemoradiotherapy in HPV16-positive cancers. Sequenced by immunoSEQ multiplex PCR; TCRdb stores in-frame clones only, minus some. The sample records 4,200 or so clones, approximately 84% being singletons. The sequencing here drew on tumor tissue, taken from a patient who underwent chemoradiotherapy. Source of these receptors: a human donor with HPV-associated anogenital cancer.

The J gene is TRBJ2-7, the V gene TRBV21-1; the DNA was not compared with TRBD1, the D call given in the table. TRBV21-1 is a recognized pseudogene. The CDR3 consists of 14 residues. The CDR3 protein is CASSEQDSPYEQYF. The DNA for the CDR3 is TGTGCCAGCAGCGAACAAGACAGTCCCTACGAGCAGTACTTC.

This clone was seen a few times. The chain uses TRBV29-1 and TRBJ2-3; TRBD2 might be the D (6 bases). CDR3 length: 13 amino acids. Looked up from germline, CDR1 is SQVTM and CDR2 is ANQGSEA. Trimming took 2 bases from V and 4 from J, leaving 10 bases between them. CDR3 sequence (DNA): TGCAGCGTTGAAAGCGGGTCGGCAGATACGCAGTATTTT. Its translation: CSVESGSADTQYF.

This chain connects TRBV7-9 to TRBJ2-1; 10 nucleotides line up with TRBD2. V lost 3 bases and J lost 0; bases outside the gene matches: 2. This CDR3 contains 16 residues. In germline, CDR1 is SEHNR, CDR2 FQNEAQ (reference sequence). This CDR3 reads CASSFPSGSSYNEQFF. In DNA form, the CDR3 reads TGTGCCAGCAGCTTCCCTAGCGGGAGCTCCTACAATGAGCAGTTCTTC.

The chain employs TRBV27 and TRBJ1-2; perhaps TRBD1 as D (5 bases). Trimming removed 5 bases at V and 2 bases at J, with 21 bases between. The CDR3 totals 17 residues. The germline V gene has CDR1 MNHEY and CDR2 SMNVEV (reference sequence). In DNA form, the CDR3 reads TGTGCCAGCAGTGCCCAACCAACCCTGACAGTAAACTATGGCTACACCTTC. This codes for CASSAQPTLTVNYGYTF.

The chain recombines TRBV5-5 with TRBJ2-3, with 11 bases that match TRBD2. Looked up from germline, CDR1 is SGHKS and CDR2 is YYEKEE (reference sequence). Trimming removed 0 bases from V and 0 bases from J; junction bases left unmatched: 6. The length of the CDR3 is 18 residues. CDR3 sequence reads: CASSLDFGTSGSTDTQYF. For the CDR3, the DNA is TGTGCCAGCAGCTTGGACTTCGGGACTAGCGGTAGCACAGATACGCAGTATTTT.

V gene TRBV5-4 combines with J gene TRBJ2-7, with D maybe TRBD2 (6 bases). CDR1 and CDR2 (germline): SGHNT, YYREEE (reference sequence). This CDR3 has 15 amino acids. V gave up 4 bases and J gave up 5 bases, with 19 bases separating them. The CDR3 bases are TGTGCCAGCAGCCTGGGAGGCCTAGCCCCAAACGAGCAGTACTTC. It yields the protein CASSLGGLAPNEQYF.

DNA of the CDR3: TGTGCCAGCATCAATCAGAACACCGGGGAGCTGTTTTTT. Protein sequence: CASINQNTGELFF. V gene TRBV5-4 combines with J gene TRBJ2-2; D is unresolved. The V gene's germline CDR1 is SGHNT and CDR2 YYREEE (reference sequence). V shed 6 bases and J shed 1 base, with 7 bases lying between them. The CDR3 has 13 residues.

This rearrangement joins TRBV15 to TRBJ1-2; D gene uncertain. Germline values: CDR1 LNHNV, CDR2 YYDKDF (reference sequence). The CDR3 consists of 14 residues. The V end was cut by 0 bases, the J end by 8 bases, with 13 bases between. CDR3 sequence reads: CATSRDVQVGGYTF. CDR3 in DNA: TGTGCCACCAGCAGAGATGTGCAGGTCGGCGGCTACACCTTC. The complete variable domain, with remaining parts taken from reference TRBV15 and TRBJ1-2, reads DAMVIQNPRYQVTQFGKPVTLSCSQTLNHNVMYWYQQKSSQAPKLLFHYYDKDFNNEADTPDNFQSRRPNTSFCFLDIRSPGLGDTAMYLCATSRDVQVGGYTFGSGTRLTVV.

V usage is TRBV4-1 and J usage is TRBJ2-5, with 7 positions matching TRBD1. This CDR3 is 14 amino acids long. Germline V gives CDR1 MGHRA, CDR2 YSYEKL. V trimming: 4 bases; J trimming: 4 bases; junction bases outside the gene matches: 6. CDR3 residues: CASSPRDRGETQYF. CDR3 DNA: TGCGCCAGCAGCCCCCGGGACAGAGGAGAGACCCAGTACTTC.

This clone was picked up a small number of times. V gene TRBV6-1 combines with J gene TRBJ2-3; D remains unclear. Germline CDR1 is MNHNS and CDR2 is SASEGT. CDR3 length: 12 amino acids. The V and J ends lost 8 bases and 0 bases respectively, with 6 bases between them. The CDR3 loop is CASRRSTDTQYF. Written as DNA, the CDR3 is TGTGCCAGCCGCCGGAGCACAGATACGCAGTATTTT.

V is TRBV9 and J is TRBJ1-1, with D possibly TRBD1 on 5 matching bases. Trimming took 0 bases from V and 4 from J, leaving 13 bases between them. The CDR3 spans 15 residues. CDR1 and CDR2 from the germline V gene are SGDLS and YYNGEE. In nucleotides, the CDR3 is TGTGCCAGCAGCGTAGAAGTTGGGGGGAGCACTGAAGCTTTCTTT. Encoded protein: CASSVEVGGSTEAFF.

The V gene is TRBV14, the J gene TRBJ1-1; no firm D call. The length of the CDR3 is 19 residues. CDR1 is SGHDN and CDR2 is FVKESK in the germline V gene. With 2 bases removed from V and 2 bases from J, the gap between germline ends came to 24 bases. CDR3 in amino acids: CASSQLNPILSSHNTEAFF. The DNA for the CDR3 is TGTGCCAGCAGCCAACTTAATCCAATTTTAAGTTCCCATAACACTGAAGCTTTCTTT.

CDR3 nucleotides: TGTGCCAGCAGCCCCCGTATAGAGACCCAGTACTTC. Its protein product is CASSPRIETQYF. The chain has TRBV6-6 and TRBJ2-5, with D unresolved. Germline values: CDR1 MNHNY, CDR2 SVGAGI (reference sequence). There are 12 residues in the CDR3. V lost 6 bases, J lost 4 bases, and 9 bases lay in between.

The gene calls are TRBV5-1 and TRBJ2-7, with D unresolved. The CDR3 extends over 13 amino acids. The germline gives CDR1 SGHRS, CDR2 YFSETQ. Trimming cost V 1 base and J 6 bases, with 11 bases left between them. The CDR3 spells CASSLNSFGEQYF. In DNA form, the CDR3 reads TGCGCCAGCAGCTTGAATAGTTTTGGCGAGCAGTACTTC.